The 16 T cell receptor beta chains presented below share a single source sample, sequenced in a study of human T cells and chemical hapten exposure. Extraction yielded total RNA from whole blood (unfractionated). TCRdb reanalysed the 5' RACE reads using MiXCR and keeps one entry per CDR3 protein. This sample has 100,000 to 120,000 distinct CDR3 sequences, with approximately 20% found just once. The receptor set was obtained from a human donor in good health.

The rearrangement joins TRBV4-1 to TRBJ2-3, with 9 bases that match TRBD2. CDR1 is MGHRA, CDR2 YSYEKL, per germline. After removal of 3 bases from V and 4 bases from J, the junction contained 11 bases not matched to a gene. CDR3 length: 17 residues. The CDR3 loop reads CASSHELSGSPSDTQYF. The CDR3 DNA sequence: TGCGCCAGCAGCCACGAACTTAGCGGGAGTCCCTCAGATACGCAGTATTTT.

This chain connects TRBV28 to TRBJ2-7; D is perhaps TRBD2 (5 bases). V was pared by 8 bases and J by 4 bases, with 15 bases between. Germline V gives CDR1 MDHEN, CDR2 SYDVKM. This CDR3 comprises 13 residues. The DNA of the CDR3 is TGTGCCAGCCACCCGGGATCCGGATACGAGCAGTACTTC. Translated, it gives CASHPGSGYEQYF.

The V gene is TRBV6-5, the J gene TRBJ2-1; a possible D gene is TRBD1 (5 bases). V dropped 4 bases and J dropped 7 bases, with 17 bases sitting between them. Germline V gives CDR1 MNHEY, CDR2 SVGAGI. CDR3 length: 15 residues. The CDR3 loop is CASSSTGPDRNEQFF. The CDR3 nucleotides are TGTGCCAGCAGTTCCACCGGTCCCGACAGAAATGAGCAGTTCTTC.

In its sample, this clonotype was seen a few times. The V and J genes are TRBV3-1 and TRBJ2-1; the D gene is possibly TRBD1 (7 bases). The ends were cut back, 0 bases at V and 10 bases at J, with 16 bases in the middle. The CDR3 extends over 15 amino acids. Germline values: CDR1 LGHDT, CDR2 YNNKEL (reference sequence). CDR3: CASSQDGQGGREQFF. The DNA of the CDR3 is TGTGCCAGCAGCCAAGATGGTCAGGGGGGCCGGGAGCAGTTCTTC.

This clonotype was picked up a small number of times. The chain combines TRBV12-3 or TRBV12-4 with TRBJ1-1; D ambiguous. The V gene lost 3 bases and the J gene lost 6 bases, with 11 bases spanning the gap. The CDR3 is 13 amino acids. This chain's CDR3 is CASSFSNGPEAFF. CDR3 DNA: TGTGCCAGCAGTTTTTCAAATGGCCCTGAAGCTTTCTTT.

This rearrangement joins TRBV5-1 to TRBJ2-3; TRBD1 might be the D (5 bases). Germline CDR1 SGHRS, CDR2 YFSETQ. The CDR3 is made up of 11 amino acids. Between the trimmed V and J ends, which lost 4 bases and 13 bases, there was a span of 13 bases. The CDR3 bases are TGCGCCAGCAGCAGTCAGGGTCTGGAGTATTTT. Its translation is CASSSQGLEYF.

This clonotype has a handful of counts. The chain couples TRBV11-2 to TRBJ2-7, with D possibly matching TRBD1 (5 bases). CDR1 SGHAT and CDR2 FQNNGV come from the germline V gene. The CDR3 spans 15 residues. Trimming shortened V by 5 bases and J by 6 bases, and 20 bases separated the two germline ends. CDR3 sequence (DNA): TGTGCCAGCAGCGACGTACAGGAATCCGAAGGCGAGCAGTACTTC. Amino acid sequence: CASSDVQESEGEQYF.

The CDR3: CSASFPGGTDTQYF. Written as DNA, the CDR3 is TGCAGTGCTAGCTTCCCCGGGGGCACAGATACGCAGTATTTT. The chain employs TRBV20-1 and TRBJ2-3; tentative D call: TRBD2 (5 bases). V gave up 3 bases and J gave up 1 base, with 11 bases separating them. The CDR3 sequence is 14 residues long. Germline assignment: CDR1 DFQATT and CDR2 SNEGSKA (reference sequence).

This clonotype was counted a few times. The chain is built from TRBV28 and TRBJ2-5, with D hard to call. The CDR3 has 15 residues. Germline CDR1 is MDHEN and CDR2 is SYDVKM. The V end was cut by 7 bases, the J end by 2 bases, with 17 bases between. CDR3 sequence reads: CASTLSSVIQETQYF. CDR3 nucleotides: TGTGCCAGCACCCTAAGCTCGGTAATACAAGAGACCCAGTACTTC.

The gene calls are TRBV12-3 or TRBV12-4 and TRBJ2-7, with D hard to call. Trimming left V 4 bases short and J 1 base short, with 8 bases between. The CDR3 has 13 amino acids. CDR3 in DNA: TGTGCCAGCAGTTATGCAGGATCCTACGAGCAGTACTTC. It yields the protein CASSYAGSYEQYF.

V gene TRBV27 combines with J gene TRBJ1-1, with 8 nucleotides matching TRBD1. V was clipped by 7 bases and J by 0 bases; unmatched bases: 7. The germline CDR1 and CDR2 sequences are MNHEY and SMNVEV (reference sequence). This CDR3 comprises 15 residues. CDR3 DNA sequence: TGTGCCAGCATTGGTTTGGGACAGGTGAACACTGAAGCTTTCTTT. It translates to CASIGLGQVNTEAFF.

This clonotype was counted between two and nine times. This rearrangement joins TRBV20-1 to TRBJ1-5, with no clear D. There are 14 residues in the CDR3. Between the trimmed V and J ends, which lost 1 base and 0 bases, there was a span of 7 bases. Germline V gene lookup returns CDR1 DFQATT and CDR2 SNEGSKA (reference sequence). CDR3 sequence: CSARGGISNQPQHF. The CDR3, as DNA: TGCAGTGCTAGAGGCGGGATTAGCAATCAGCCCCAGCATTTT.

The J gene is TRBJ1-1, the V gene TRBV12-3 or TRBV12-4; TRBD1 might be the D (5 bases). The CDR3 consists of 13 residues. Trimming shortened V by 4 bases and J by 3 bases, and 9 bases separated the two germline ends. The CDR3 DNA reads as TGTGCCAGCAGTTGGGACCGCGACACTGAAGCTTTCTTT. This codes for CASSWDRDTEAFF.

A few counts support this clonotype. V is TRBV30 and J is TRBJ1-5, with a weak D call TRBD1 (5 bases). This CDR3 has 16 residues. The V gene's germline CDR1 is GTSNPN and CDR2 SVGIG (reference sequence). Trimming removed 2 bases at V and 7 bases at J, with 21 bases between. CDR3 DNA sequence: TGTGCCTGGAGTCCAACGGGGGGGGGAAGGAAACAGCCCCAGCATTTT. This codes for CAWSPTGGGRKQPQHF.

This clonotype has more than one count but fewer than ten. This chain's CDR3 is CASSRRQGLEQYF. CDR3 sequence (DNA): TGCGCCAGCAGCCGCCGACAGGGCCTGGAGCAGTACTTC. The J gene is TRBJ2-7, the V gene TRBV4-1; TRBD1 matches 7 bases. This CDR3 region has 13 residues. In germline, CDR1 is MGHRA, CDR2 YSYEKL. Trimming at V came to 4 bases and at J to 7 bases, leaving 7 bases not matched to a gene.

This clonotype was seen more than once but under ten times. The V call is TRBV6-5, the J call TRBJ1-2; D unresolved. This CDR3 region has 13 residues. V was pared by 0 bases and J by 6 bases, with 8 bases between. Germline CDR1 is MNHEY and CDR2 is SVGAGI. The CDR3 sequence: CASSYSIGDGYTF. Written as DNA, the CDR3 is TGTGCCAGCAGTTACTCGATCGGGGATGGCTACACCTTC.